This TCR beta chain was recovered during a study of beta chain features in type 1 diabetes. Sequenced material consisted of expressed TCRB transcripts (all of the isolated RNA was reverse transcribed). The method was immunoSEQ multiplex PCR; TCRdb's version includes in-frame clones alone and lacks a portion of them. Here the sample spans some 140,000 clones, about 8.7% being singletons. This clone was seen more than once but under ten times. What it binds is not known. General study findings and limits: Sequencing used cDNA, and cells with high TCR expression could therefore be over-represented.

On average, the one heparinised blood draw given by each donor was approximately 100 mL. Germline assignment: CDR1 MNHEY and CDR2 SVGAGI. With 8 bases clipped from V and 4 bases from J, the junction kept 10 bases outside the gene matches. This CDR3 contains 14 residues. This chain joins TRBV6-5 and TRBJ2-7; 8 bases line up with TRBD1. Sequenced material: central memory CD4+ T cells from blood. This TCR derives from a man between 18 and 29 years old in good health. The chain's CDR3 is CASDTSGGLYEQYF. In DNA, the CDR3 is TGTGCCAGCGACACCTCAGGGGGCCTGTACGAGCAGTACTTC.